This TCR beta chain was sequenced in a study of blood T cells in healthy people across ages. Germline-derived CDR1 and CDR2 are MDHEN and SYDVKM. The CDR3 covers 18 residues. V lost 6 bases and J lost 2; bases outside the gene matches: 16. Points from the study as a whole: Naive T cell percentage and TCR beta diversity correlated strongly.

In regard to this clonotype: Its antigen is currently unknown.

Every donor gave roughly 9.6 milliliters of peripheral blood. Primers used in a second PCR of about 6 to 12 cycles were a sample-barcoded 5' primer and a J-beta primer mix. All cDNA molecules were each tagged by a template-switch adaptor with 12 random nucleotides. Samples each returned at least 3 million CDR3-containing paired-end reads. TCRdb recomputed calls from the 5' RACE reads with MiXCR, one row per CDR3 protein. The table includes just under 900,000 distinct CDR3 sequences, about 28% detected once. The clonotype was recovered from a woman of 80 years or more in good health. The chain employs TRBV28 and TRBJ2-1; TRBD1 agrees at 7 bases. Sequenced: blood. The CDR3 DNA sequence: TGTGCCAGCAGGCCACTAGTCGGTGCAGGGGGTACCTACAATGAGCAGTTCTTC. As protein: CASRPLVGAGGTYNEQFF.